This T cell receptor beta chain came from a study of cytomegalovirus exposure and HLA in healthy donors. Both 60 Vbeta primers and 13 Jbeta primers went into the PCR. The method was immunoSEQ multiplex PCR; TCRdb's version includes in-frame clones alone and lacks a portion of them. The sample has tens of thousands of clones, about 76% seen once; the top ten hold about 5.5%. Germline V CDR1 and CDR2: SGHRS, YFSETQ. V was pared by 1 base and J by 0 bases, with 5 bases between. This CDR3 has 14 amino acids. Sequencing used PBMCs. The origin of this receptor is a man in his fifties or sixties in good health and CMV-seronegative. The rearrangement joins TRBV5-1 to TRBJ2-1; D is unclear. For the CDR3, the DNA is TGCGCCAGCAGCTTGAGGAGCTCCTACAATGAGCAGTTCTTC. This codes for CASSLRSSYNEQFF.